These 2 T cell receptor beta chains share one sample of origin, sequenced in a study of blood T cell repertoires in COVID-19. The table came from immunoSEQ multiplex PCR; TCRdb's copy has only in-frame clones and leaves some out. The sample yields approximately 160,000 clones, approximately 85% seen once. The sequenced sample was peripheral blood. The source of these receptors is a man in his 60s who had recovered from COVID-19.

The J gene is TRBJ1-3, the V gene TRBV14; D is unresolved. Germline CDR1 reads SGHDN; CDR2 reads FVKESK. Trimming took off 4 bases at V and 0 bases at J, with 7 bases between the two ends. CDR3 length: 14 residues. CDR3 in DNA: TGTGCCAGCAGCCCCCGGAGCTCTGGAAACACCATATATTTT. Amino acids: CASSPRSSGNTIYF. The variable domain in full, with the rest retrieved from reference TRBV14 and TRBJ1-3, is EAGVTQFPSHSVIEKGQTVTLRCDPISGHDNLYWYRRVMGKEIKFLLHFVKESKQDESGMPNNRFLAERTGGTYSTLKVQPAELEDSGVYFCASSPRSSGNTIYFGEGSWLTVV.

This clone was found a few times. The chain joins TRBV10-3 to TRBJ1-1; perhaps TRBD1 as D (6 bases). V lost 4 bases to trimming and J lost 0 bases, with 12 bases between them. This CDR3 is 15 amino acids long. Looked up from germline, CDR1 is ENHRY and CDR2 is SYGVKD. For the CDR3, the DNA is TGTGCCATCAGTGGACAGGAGTTAATGAACACTGAAGCTTTCTTT. It specifies CAISGQELMNTEAFF.